One and the same sample provided the 28 T cell receptor beta chains below, sequenced in a study of shared clonotypes between healthy human individuals. The protocol was immunoSEQ multiplex PCR, while the TCRdb copy is restricted to in-frame clones and leaves out a portion. The sample has over a million clones; over 95% are singletons. Input material: naive CD4+ T cells sorted from blood. Subset: CD45RA+ positively selected. These receptors came from a man aged 30 to 39 in good health.

V and J are TRBV2 and TRBJ1-1; D call uncertain. This CDR3 has 17 residues. V lost 4 bases, J lost 0 bases, and 18 bases lay in between. Germline CDR1 SNHLY, CDR2 FYNNEI. This CDR3 is CASSVAHRTAMNTEAFF. As DNA, the CDR3 is TGTGCCAGCAGTGTTGCCCATCGGACTGCCATGAACACTGAAGCTTTCTTT.

Only one count was recorded for this clone. This chain links TRBV6-1 with TRBJ2-2, with 10 bases lining up with TRBD2. Germline CDR1 reads MNHNS; CDR2 reads SASEGT. This CDR3 contains 16 residues. The V and J ends lost 2 bases and 6 bases, in that order; junction bases with no gene match: 6. CDR3 nucleotide sequence: TGTGCCAGCAGTGAATTGAGCGGGAGGGCCCCCGGGGAGCTGTTTTTT. Amino acids: CASSELSGRAPGELFF.

The V call is TRBV14, the J call TRBJ1-5; weak D call: TRBD1 (5 bases). Trimming shortened V by 5 bases and J by 6 bases, and 14 bases separated the two germline ends. CDR1 and CDR2 from the germline V gene are SGHDN and FVKESK. This CDR3 contains 14 residues. The CDR3 sequence: CASSSSGRGQPQHF. For the CDR3, the DNA is TGTGCCAGCAGCTCCTCAGGGAGAGGTCAGCCCCAGCATTTT.

The chain joins TRBV27 to TRBJ2-5; 15 nucleotides line up with TRBD2. Per the germline V gene, CDR1 is MNHEY and CDR2 is SMNVEV (reference sequence). V lost 5 bases to trimming and J lost 2 bases; unmatched junction nucleotides: 12. The CDR3 runs to 19 residues. CDR3 in amino acids: CASSKTVPGLAGGQETQYF. DNA of the CDR3: TGTGCCAGCAGTAAAACTGTCCCGGGACTAGCGGGGGGACAAGAGACCCAGTACTTC.

This clone has only one observation. The gene calls are TRBV28 and TRBJ2-7; D assignment may be TRBD1 or TRBD2 (5 bases each). V lost 6 bases and J lost 0, with 18 bases in between. The CDR3 has 16 residues. In germline, CDR1 is MDHEN, CDR2 SYDVKM. This CDR3 reads CASRPPYGGPSYEQYF. CDR3 nucleotides: TGTGCCAGCAGGCCCCCCTATGGGGGACCCTCCTACGAGCAGTACTTC.

The rearrangement uses TRBV7-3 and TRBJ1-2; D remains unclear. The CDR3 runs to 14 residues. Per germline, CDR1 SGHTA and CDR2 FQGTGA. V was clipped by 2 bases and J by 0 bases, with 7 bases between them. CDR3 amino acids: CASSLGPTNYGYTF. CDR3 bases: TGTGCCAGCAGCTTAGGTCCGACTAACTATGGCTACACCTTC.

The V gene is TRBV6-5, the J gene TRBJ2-7, with D perhaps TRBD1 (6 bases). Germline V gene lookup returns CDR1 MNHEY and CDR2 SVGAGI. V was shortened by 0 bases and J by 6 bases, with 18 bases between the two germline ends. The CDR3 runs to 16 residues. Here the CDR3 DNA reads TGTGCCAGCAGTTACTCGCCCCAACAGGGTTTAGGCGAGCAGTACTTC. It codes for CASSYSPQQGLGEQYF.

The rearrangement joins TRBV5-1 to TRBJ2-7, with D unclear. This CDR3 spans 16 amino acids. Germline assignment: CDR1 SGHRS and CDR2 YFSETQ. V shed 3 bases and J shed 2 bases, with 18 bases lying between them. The CDR3 loop is CASSSPFVGTAYEQYF. In DNA form, the CDR3 reads TGCGCCAGCAGCTCCCCTTTCGTGGGTACAGCCTACGAGCAGTACTTC.

This chain links TRBV7-9 with TRBJ2-3; D not certain. Germline CDR1 and CDR2: SEHNR and FQNEAQ (reference sequence). V lost 4 bases, J lost 7 bases, and 24 bases lay in between. This CDR3 is built from 17 residues. Written as DNA, the CDR3 is TGTGCCAGCAGCTCCTTTTCTGAGAGTGAATTAGTTAATACGCAGTATTTT. Amino acid sequence: CASSSFSESELVNTQYF.

Remarks on this clone: The same CDR3 is also encoded by other DNA sequences in this sample. This sequence joins TRBV5-1 and TRBJ2-7; TRBD1 might be the D (5 bases). Germline assignment: CDR1 SGHRS and CDR2 YFSETQ. The V gene lost 0 bases and the J gene lost 4 bases, with 11 bases spanning the gap. The CDR3 runs 14 residues. The CDR3 sequence is CASSLGGRDYEQYF. CDR3 bases: TGCGCCAGCAGCTTGGGAGGCAGGGATTACGAGCAGTACTTC.

The gene calls are TRBV7-2 and TRBJ2-6, with D possibly matching TRBD1 (6 bases). This CDR3 contains 15 residues. V lost 5 bases to trimming and J lost 4 bases, with 12 bases between them. Germline V gene sequence: CDR1 SGHTA, CDR2 FQGNSA. The CDR3, as DNA: TGTGCCAGCAGCCAACAGGGAACCGGGGCCAACGTCCTGACTTTC. This codes for CASSQQGTGANVLTF.

The chain links TRBV5-4 to TRBJ2-7, with D perhaps assigned TRBD1 or TRBD2 (5 bases each). Germline V lookup: CDR1 SGHNT, CDR2 YYREEE (reference sequence). The CDR3 covers 14 residues. Trimming left V 4 bases short and J 6 bases short, with 17 bases between. The CDR3 region has the DNA TGTGCCAGCAGCCTAGGGACCAAGGGGACCGAGCAGTACTTC. It codes for CASSLGTKGTEQYF.

The V and J genes are TRBV7-9 and TRBJ2-1; 12 bases line up with TRBD2. Germline V gene lookup returns CDR1 SEHNR and CDR2 FQNEAQ (reference sequence). This CDR3 contains 16 residues. Unmatched junction bases numbered 9, after V lost 5 bases and J lost 7 bases. CDR3 region: CASSPRLAGESNEQFF. CDR3 nucleotide sequence: TGTGCCAGCAGCCCGAGACTAGCGGGAGAATCAAATGAGCAGTTCTTC.

The chain uses TRBV5-6 and TRBJ2-7; D uncertain. The length of the CDR3 is 13 residues. Germline loops: CDR1 SGHDT, CDR2 YYEEEE. Trimming took off 0 bases at V and 9 bases at J, with 13 bases between the two ends. This chain's CDR3 is CASSLVSGPGQYF. The CDR3, as DNA: TGTGCCAGCAGCTTGGTATCGGGTCCCGGGCAGTACTTC.

The chain joins TRBV6-1 to TRBJ2-7; D is ambiguous. The CDR3 runs 12 residues. Looked up from germline, CDR1 is MNHNS and CDR2 is SASEGT. V was pared by 1 base and J by 7 bases, with 8 bases between. CDR3 in DNA: TGTGCCAGCAGTGAAGGGAGCCGGGAGCAGTACTTC. Residues: CASSEGSREQYF.

The chain combines TRBV12-2 with TRBJ2-7; the table assigns TRBD1, which was not confirmed against the DNA. TRBV12-2 is reported as a pseudogene. This CDR3 comprises 17 residues. The CDR3 region is CASRLIPKTPRGYEQYF. The CDR3 DNA follows: TGTGCAAGTCGCTTAATACCAAAAACTCCCAGGGGCTACGAGCAGTACTTC.

The chain combines TRBV27 with TRBJ2-1; possibly TRBD2 for D (6 bases). Germline assignment: CDR1 MNHEY and CDR2 SMNVEV (reference sequence). The CDR3 length is 14 residues. V was pared by 5 bases and J by 6 bases, with 14 bases between. The CDR3 sequence: CASSPRLGGNEQFF. DNA of the CDR3: TGTGCCAGCAGTCCCCGACTAGGCGGCAATGAGCAGTTCTTC.

This chain links TRBV18 with TRBJ2-3; no definite D call. CDR3 length equals 14 residues. Germline V gene lookup returns CDR1 KGHSH and CDR2 LQKENI. V was shortened by 3 bases and J by 2 bases, with 9 bases between the two germline ends. CDR3 protein: CASSPKVHTDTQYF. CDR3 in DNA: TGTGCCAGCTCACCGAAAGTCCACACAGATACGCAGTATTTT.

The table lists this clone with a count of one. The genes are TRBV7-6 and TRBJ2-1; 11 bases agree with TRBD2. Germline V gene sequence: CDR1 SGHVS, CDR2 FNYEAQ. This CDR3 contains 15 residues. V shed 6 bases, J shed 6 bases, and the junction held 7 bases outside the gene matches. This CDR3 reads CASSFRLAGSNEQFF. The DNA for the CDR3 is TGTGCCAGCAGTTTCCGACTAGCGGGGAGCAATGAGCAGTTCTTC.

The chain carries TRBV11-3 and TRBJ2-5; possibly TRBD1 for D (5 bases). Trimming removed 5 bases at V and 5 bases at J, with 15 bases between. CDR1 is SGHNT and CDR2 is YENEEA in the germline V gene. This CDR3 region has 14 residues. This CDR3 is CASSKPGYGETQYF. The DNA for the CDR3 is TGTGCCAGCAGCAAACCAGGGTATGGCGAGACCCAGTACTTC.

The chain employs TRBV4-3 and TRBJ2-1; D is tentatively TRBD1 or TRBD2 (5 bases each). CDR1 and CDR2 (germline): LGHNA, YSLEER. V was pared by 0 bases and J by 12 bases, with 12 bases between. The CDR3 totals 13 residues. The CDR3 spells CASSQDMGVGQFF. CDR3 nucleotides: TGCGCCAGCAGCCAAGACATGGGGGTAGGGCAGTTCTTC.

This chain connects TRBV7-2 to TRBJ2-4; a weak D match, TRBD2 (5 bases). In germline, CDR1 is SGHTA, CDR2 FQGNSA. The CDR3 consists of 14 residues. Trimming pared 5 bases from V and 3 bases from J, leaving 11 bases between. CDR3 in DNA: TGTGCCAGCAGCCCGGGAAGCCTCAAAAACATTCAGTACTTC. It encodes CASSPGSLKNIQYF.

To note about this clone: Mismatch with germline at one junction end may stem from a read error. The V and J genes are TRBV7-7 and TRBJ2-5; TRBD2 might be the D (7 bases). The CDR3 is made up of 14 amino acids. Per the germline V gene, CDR1 is SSHAT and CDR2 is FNYEAQ (reference sequence). For the CDR3, the DNA is TGTGCTAGCAGCTTAGGGGGGGGGCCGGAGACCCAGTACTTC. It encodes CASSLGGGPETQYF.

The rearrangement links TRBV27 to TRBJ1-4; TRBD1 matches 9 bases. Trimming cost V 6 bases and J 6 bases; bases outside gene matches: 8. Germline-derived CDR1 and CDR2 are MNHEY and SMNVEV (reference sequence). The CDR3 runs to 15 residues. CDR3 coding DNA: TGTGCCAGCAGACAGACAGGGGGGCTGCATGAAAAACTGTTTTTT. The encoded protein is CASRQTGGLHEKLFF.

The chain employs TRBV6-1 and TRBJ2-5; tentatively, D is TRBD2 (5 bases). V gave up 6 bases and J gave up 4 bases, with 12 bases separating them. CDR1 and CDR2 from the germline V gene are MNHNS and SASEGT. The CDR3 length is 13 residues. The CDR3 here is CASSSGSIETQYF. CDR3 coding DNA: TGTGCCAGCAGCTCGGGATCCATAGAGACCCAGTACTTC.

Remarks on this clone: The sample carries other DNA sequences with the same CDR3. This rearrangement joins TRBV9 to TRBJ2-1, with TRBD2 matching over 13 bases. Trimming cost V 0 bases and J 6 bases; bases outside gene matches: 0. The CDR3 has 15 amino acids. Germline CDR1 and CDR2: SGDLS and YYNGEE. CDR3 nucleotide sequence: TGTGCCAGCAGCGTAGGGACTAGCGGGAGCAATGAGCAGTTCTTC. As protein: CASSVGTSGSNEQFF.

Regarding this clone: The sample carries other DNA sequences with the same CDR3. This chain links TRBV28 with TRBJ2-7; D gene ambiguous. The ends were cut back, 4 bases at V and 2 bases at J, with 9 bases in the middle. The CDR3 extends over 13 amino acids. Germline lookup yields CDR1 MDHEN and CDR2 SYDVKM. The CDR3 is CASSSPIPYEQYF. CDR3 nucleotides: TGTGCCAGCAGTTCCCCGATTCCCTACGAGCAGTACTTC.

J is TRBJ2-5 and V is TRBV6-6; unclear D gene. The CDR3 runs 13 residues. Germline CDR1 MNHNY, CDR2 SVGAGI (reference sequence). Trimming pared 2 bases from V and 2 bases from J, leaving 6 bases between. The CDR3 DNA reads TGTGCCAGCAGTTACCCTCGACAAGAGACCCAGTACTTC. Protein sequence: CASSYPRQETQYF.